This T cell receptor (beta chain) was captured in a study of T cell responses to AZD1222 COVID-19 vaccine. Study observations and caveats: Clonal diversity may have been underestimated in mostly white British donors. Two AZD1222 doses significantly raised spike-specific TCR breadth and depth over controls.

Of note for this clone: Its antigen is undetermined.

The repertoire was sequenced with immunoSEQ multiplex PCR; TCRdb's copy has only in-frame clones and lacks some. This sample has some 100,000 clones; 86% occur once, and the top ten carry approximately 15%. This receptor was identified in an adult who received the AZD1222 COVID-19 vaccine. Specimen: peripheral blood, collected 28 days after the second AZD1222 dose.

In nucleotides, the CDR3 is TGCGCCAGCAGCCAGGATAACTACAATGAGCAGTTCTTC. Translation gives CASSQDNYNEQFF. This chain links TRBV4-1 with TRBJ2-1, with D uncertain. CDR1 is MGHRA, CDR2 YSYEKL, per germline. V lost 3 bases to trimming and J lost 3 bases, with 6 bases between them. The CDR3 length is 13 residues.